A single count supports the clone carrying this T cell receptor beta chain. In the authors' workflow: Scientists estimated how many nucleated cells there were by amplifying reference gene primers. TCRdb's copy holds only in-frame clones and misses some; the assay was immunoSEQ multiplex PCR. D and trimming come from the DNA, and the V and J calls and clone size come from that table. The profile shows 180,000 or so clones, about 83% of them singletons. Germline V CDR1 and CDR2: LGHDT, YNNKEL (reference sequence). The V gene end was trimmed by 6 bases and the J gene end by 9 bases; junction bases not matched to a gene: 7. The CDR3 is 15 amino acids. These data originate in a study of blood T cell repertoires in COVID-19. As for the study in general: Acute-phase and convalescent COVID-19 samples originated in the United States, Italy and Spain.

The cohort comprised adults aged 18 to 89 years residing in 20 to 25 US areas. Each recovered donor of Cohort 3 presented with two negative PCRs, clearance, or symptom resolution. V usage is TRBV3-1 (or the pseudogene TRBV3-2) and J usage is TRBJ2-1; TRBD2 agrees at 14 bases. This TCR was sampled from a woman aged 30 to 39 who had recovered from COVID-19. The sequenced sample was PBMCs or T cells enriched from blood (not recorded which). In DNA, the CDR3 is TGTGCCAGCAGTCTAGGGACTAGCGGGAGAGGTGAGCAGTTCTTC. Amino acid sequence: CASSLGTSGRGEQFF.